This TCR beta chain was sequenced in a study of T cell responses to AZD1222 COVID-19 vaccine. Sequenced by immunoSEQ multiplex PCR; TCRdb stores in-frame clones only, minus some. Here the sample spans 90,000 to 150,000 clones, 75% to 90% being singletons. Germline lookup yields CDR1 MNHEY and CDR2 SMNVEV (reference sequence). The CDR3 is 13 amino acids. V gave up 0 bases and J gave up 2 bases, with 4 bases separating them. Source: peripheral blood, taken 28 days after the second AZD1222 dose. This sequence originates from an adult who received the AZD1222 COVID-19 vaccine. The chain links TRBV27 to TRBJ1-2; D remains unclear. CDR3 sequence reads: CASSLSPNYGYTF. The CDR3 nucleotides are TGTGCCAGCAGTTTATCCCCCAACTATGGCTACACCTTC.